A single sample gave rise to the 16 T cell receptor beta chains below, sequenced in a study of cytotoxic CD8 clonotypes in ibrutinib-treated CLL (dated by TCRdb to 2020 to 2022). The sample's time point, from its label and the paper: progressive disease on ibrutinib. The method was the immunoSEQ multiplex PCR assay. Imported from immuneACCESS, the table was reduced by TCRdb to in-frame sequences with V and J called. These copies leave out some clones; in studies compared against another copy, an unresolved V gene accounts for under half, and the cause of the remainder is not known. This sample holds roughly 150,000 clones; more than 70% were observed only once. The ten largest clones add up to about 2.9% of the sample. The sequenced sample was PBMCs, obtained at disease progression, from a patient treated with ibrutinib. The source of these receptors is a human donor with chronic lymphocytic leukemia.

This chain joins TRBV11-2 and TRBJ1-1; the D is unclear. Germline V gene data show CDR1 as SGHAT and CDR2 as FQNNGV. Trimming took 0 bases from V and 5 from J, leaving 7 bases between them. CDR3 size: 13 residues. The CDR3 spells CASSLEAGTEAFF. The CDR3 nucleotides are TGTGCCAGCAGCTTAGAAGCGGGAACTGAAGCTTTCTTT.

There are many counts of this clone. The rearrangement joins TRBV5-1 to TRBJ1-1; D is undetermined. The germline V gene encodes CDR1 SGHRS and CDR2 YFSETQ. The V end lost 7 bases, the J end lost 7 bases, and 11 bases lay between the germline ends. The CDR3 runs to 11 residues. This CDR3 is CASRNSREAFF. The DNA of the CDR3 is TGCGCCAGCCGTAATTCACGTGAAGCTTTCTTT. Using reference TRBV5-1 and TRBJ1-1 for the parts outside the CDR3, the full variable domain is KAGVTQTPRYLIKTRGQQVTLSCSPISGHRSVSWYQQTPGQGLQFLFEYFSETQRNKGNFPGRFSGRQFSNSRSEMNVSTLELGDSALYLCASRNSREAFFGQGTRLTVV.

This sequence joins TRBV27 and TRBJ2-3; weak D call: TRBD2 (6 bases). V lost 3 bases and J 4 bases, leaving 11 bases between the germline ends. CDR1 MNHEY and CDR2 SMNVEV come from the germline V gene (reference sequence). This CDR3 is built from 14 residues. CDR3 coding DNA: TGTGCCAGCAGTTTGCGCGGGATGGCAGATACGCAGTATTTT. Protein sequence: CASSLRGMADTQYF.

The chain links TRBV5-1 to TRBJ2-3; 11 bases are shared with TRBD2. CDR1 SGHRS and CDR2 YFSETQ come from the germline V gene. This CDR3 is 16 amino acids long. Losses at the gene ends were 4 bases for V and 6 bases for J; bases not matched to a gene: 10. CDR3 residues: CASSGGTSGLEDTQYF. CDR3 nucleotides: TGCGCCAGCAGCGGCGGGACTAGCGGATTAGAGGATACGCAGTATTTT.

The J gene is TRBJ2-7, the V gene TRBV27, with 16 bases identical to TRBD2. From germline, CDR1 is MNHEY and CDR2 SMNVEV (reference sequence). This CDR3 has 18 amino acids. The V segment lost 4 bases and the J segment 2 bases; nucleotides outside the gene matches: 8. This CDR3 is CASSSPPGLAGGPYEQYF. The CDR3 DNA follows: TGTGCCAGCAGTTCCCCGCCGGGACTAGCGGGAGGGCCCTACGAGCAGTACTTC.

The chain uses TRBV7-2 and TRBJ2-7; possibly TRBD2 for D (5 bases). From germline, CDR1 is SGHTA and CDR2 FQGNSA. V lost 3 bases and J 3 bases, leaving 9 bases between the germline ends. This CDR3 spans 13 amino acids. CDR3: CASSFGAGYEQYF. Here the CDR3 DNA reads TGTGCCAGCAGCTTCGGTGCGGGCTACGAGCAGTACTTC.

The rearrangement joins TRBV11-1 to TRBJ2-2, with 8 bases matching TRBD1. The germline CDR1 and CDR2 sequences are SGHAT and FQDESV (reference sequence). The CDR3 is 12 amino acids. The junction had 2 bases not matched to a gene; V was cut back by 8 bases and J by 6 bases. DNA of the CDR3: TGTGCCAGCGGACAGGGTCCCGGGGAGCTGTTTTTT. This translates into CASGQGPGELFF.

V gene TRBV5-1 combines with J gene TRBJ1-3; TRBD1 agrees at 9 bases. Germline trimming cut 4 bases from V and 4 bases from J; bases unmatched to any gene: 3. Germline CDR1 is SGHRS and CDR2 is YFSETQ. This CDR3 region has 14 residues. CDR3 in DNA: TGCGCCAGCAGCGTGGGACAGGGAGGAAACACCATATATTTT. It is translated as CASSVGQGGNTIYF.

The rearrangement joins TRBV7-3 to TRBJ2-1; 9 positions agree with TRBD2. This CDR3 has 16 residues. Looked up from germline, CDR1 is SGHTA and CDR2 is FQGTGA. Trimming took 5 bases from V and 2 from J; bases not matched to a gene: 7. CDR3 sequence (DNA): TGTGCCAGCAGCCCCGAGGCGGGAGGGGCCTACAATGAGCAGTTCTTC. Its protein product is CASSPEAGGAYNEQFF.

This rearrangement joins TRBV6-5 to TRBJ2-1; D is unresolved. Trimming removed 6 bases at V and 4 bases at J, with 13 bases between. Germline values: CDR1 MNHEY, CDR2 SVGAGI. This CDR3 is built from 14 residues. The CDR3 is CASREAGRYNEQFF. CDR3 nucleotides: TGTGCCAGCAGGGAAGCCGGACGGTACAATGAGCAGTTCTTC.

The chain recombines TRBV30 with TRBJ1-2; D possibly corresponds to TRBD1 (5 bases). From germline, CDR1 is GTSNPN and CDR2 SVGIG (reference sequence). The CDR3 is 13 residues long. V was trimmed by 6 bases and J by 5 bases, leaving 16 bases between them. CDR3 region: CACGTSDGYGYTF. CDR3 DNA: TGTGCCTGTGGGACCTCAGATGGATATGGCTACACCTTC.

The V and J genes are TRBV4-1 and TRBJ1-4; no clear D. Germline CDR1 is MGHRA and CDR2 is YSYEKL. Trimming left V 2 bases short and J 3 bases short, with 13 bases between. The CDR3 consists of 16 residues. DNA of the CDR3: TGCGCCAGCAGCCAACGGGCCCCACCCTCTAATGAAAAACTGTTTTTT. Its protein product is CASSQRAPPSNEKLFF.

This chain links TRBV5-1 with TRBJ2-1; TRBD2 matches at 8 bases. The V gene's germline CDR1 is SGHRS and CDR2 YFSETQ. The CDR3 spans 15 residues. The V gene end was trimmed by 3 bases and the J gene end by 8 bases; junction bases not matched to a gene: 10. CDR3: CASSSAGVTIDEQFF. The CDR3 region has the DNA TGCGCCAGCAGCTCAGCGGGAGTAACGATCGATGAGCAGTTCTTC.

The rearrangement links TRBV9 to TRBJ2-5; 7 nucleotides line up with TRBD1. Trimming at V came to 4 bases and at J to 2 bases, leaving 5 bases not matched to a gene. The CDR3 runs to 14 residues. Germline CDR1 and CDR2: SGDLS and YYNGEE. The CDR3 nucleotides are TGTGCCAGCAGCTTTACGGGACAGCAAGAGACCCAGTACTTC. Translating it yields CASSFTGQQETQYF. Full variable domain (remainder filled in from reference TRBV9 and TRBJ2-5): DSGVTQTPKHLITATGQRVTLRCSPRSGDLSVYWYQQSLDQGLQFLIQYYNGEERAKGNILERFSAQQFPDLHSELNLSSLELGDSALYFCASSFTGQQETQYFGPGTRLLVL.

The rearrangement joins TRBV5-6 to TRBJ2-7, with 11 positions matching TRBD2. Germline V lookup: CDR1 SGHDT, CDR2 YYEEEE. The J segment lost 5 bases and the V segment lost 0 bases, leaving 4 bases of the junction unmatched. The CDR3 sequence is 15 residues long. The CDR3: CASSLGLAGLDEQYF. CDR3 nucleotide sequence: TGTGCCAGCAGCTTGGGACTAGCGGGACTCGACGAGCAGTACTTC.

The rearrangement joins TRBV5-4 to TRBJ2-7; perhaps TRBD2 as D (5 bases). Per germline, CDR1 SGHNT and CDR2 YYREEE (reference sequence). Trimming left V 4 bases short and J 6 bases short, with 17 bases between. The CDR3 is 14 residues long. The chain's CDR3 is CASSTSGFSPEQYF. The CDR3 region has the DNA TGTGCCAGCAGCACCAGCGGCTTTTCTCCCGAGCAGTACTTC.